The rows below give T cell receptor beta chains drawn from one sample of a study of blood T cell repertoires in COVID-19. Produced via immunoSEQ multiplex PCR; TCRdb's table is partial and in-frame only. The repertoire holds 60,000 or so clones, about nine tenths seen once, with around 8.3% in the top ten. Input material: peripheral blood. The receptor source for this set is a human donor with active COVID-19. The donor label of this sample is uncertain. Both conserved end residues are part of each CDR3. Fields, in order: D gene, clone size, J gene, V gene, CDR3 protein. The D gene is left open where the match is weak. Only part of the rows carry a size: once, few, many, or a class if the clone is expanded.

D gene: NA; clone size: NA; J gene: TRBJ2-7; V gene: TRBV4-2; CDR3 protein: CASSQEMGAEQYF
D gene: TRBD2; clone size: NA; J gene: TRBJ2-3; V gene: TRBV10-1; CDR3 protein: CASSDSGLAGDTQYF
D gene: NA; clone size: NA; J gene: TRBJ1-1; V gene: TRBV29-1; CDR3 protein: CSVERGRAPWAEAFF
D gene: NA; clone size: NA; J gene: TRBJ2-3; V gene: TRBV27; CDR3 protein: CASSSRGSGNTDTQYF
D gene: TRBD2; clone size: NA; J gene: TRBJ2-5; V gene: TRBV6-9; CDR3 protein: CASRLQPLREGYQETQYF
D gene: TRBD1; clone size: NA; J gene: TRBJ1-2; V gene: TRBV6-5; CDR3 protein: CASRPVDRGVGYTF
D gene: TRBD1; clone size: NA; J gene: TRBJ1-5; V gene: TRBV4-1; CDR3 protein: CASSQDPSGGSNQPQHF
D gene: TRBD2; clone size: NA; J gene: TRBJ2-2; V gene: TRBV4-2; CDR3 protein: CASSQEWREVGGELFF
D gene: TRBD2; clone size: NA; J gene: TRBJ2-1; V gene: TRBV27; CDR3 protein: CACRAGGLPISEFF
D gene: NA; clone size: NA; J gene: TRBJ2-3; V gene: TRBV24-1; CDR3 protein: CATSDSFHTQYF
D gene: TRBD1; clone size: NA; J gene: TRBJ1-1; V gene: TRBV18; CDR3 protein: CASSPQGGLLREKAFF
D gene: NA; clone size: NA; J gene: TRBJ2-4; V gene: TRBV19; CDR3 protein: CASSTDRLAKNIQYF
D gene: TRBD2; clone size: few; J gene: TRBJ2-7; V gene: TRBV3-1/TRBV3-2; CDR3 protein: CASSQSLAGTTGQYF
D gene: TRBD2; clone size: few; J gene: TRBJ2-7; V gene: TRBV7-9; CDR3 protein: CASTPGGGPIPYEQYF
D gene: NA; clone size: NA; J gene: TRBJ2-5; V gene: TRBV7-6; CDR3 protein: CASSLERSTRTQYF
D gene: TRBD2; clone size: NA; J gene: TRBJ2-6; V gene: TRBV10-3; CDR3 protein: CAISESPAGAGANVLTF
D gene: NA; clone size: NA; J gene: TRBJ2-3; V gene: TRBV7-9; CDR3 protein: CASSPGSTDTQYF
D gene: NA; clone size: NA; J gene: TRBJ1-2; V gene: TRBV6-6; CDR3 protein: CASSYGQWYGYTF
D gene: TRBD2; clone size: NA; J gene: TRBJ2-1; V gene: TRBV5-4; CDR3 protein: CASSSWRGGNEQFF
D gene: NA; clone size: NA; J gene: TRBJ2-2; V gene: TRBV30; CDR3 protein: CAWSPHLPSRGELFF
D gene: NA; clone size: NA; J gene: TRBJ2-1; V gene: TRBV14; CDR3 protein: CASSLLLYNEQFF
D gene: NA; clone size: NA; J gene: TRBJ2-2; V gene: TRBV10-3; CDR3 protein: CAISDRLVASTGELFF
D gene: TRBD1; clone size: NA; J gene: TRBJ1-4; V gene: TRBV7-9; CDR3 protein: CASSSRVGTGAEKLFF
D gene: TRBD2; clone size: once; J gene: TRBJ2-7; V gene: TRBV7-2; CDR3 protein: CASSLVSISSGESSYEQYF
D gene: NA; clone size: NA; J gene: TRBJ2-1; V gene: TRBV12-3/TRBV12-4; CDR3 protein: CASGGPALGEQFF
D gene: TRBD1; clone size: NA; J gene: TRBJ2-7; V gene: TRBV19; CDR3 protein: CASSSGTGGASYEQYF
D gene: TRBD2; clone size: NA; J gene: TRBJ2-1; V gene: TRBV9; CDR3 protein: CASSAGTSGRAANEQFF
D gene: NA; clone size: NA; J gene: TRBJ2-7; V gene: TRBV10-1; CDR3 protein: CASSDAGRSSYEQYF
D gene: TRBD2; clone size: few; J gene: TRBJ2-1; V gene: TRBV6-4; CDR3 protein: CASSDGGLAGGSSYNEQFF
D gene: NA; clone size: NA; J gene: TRBJ2-3; V gene: TRBV18; CDR3 protein: CASSPQGTGTDTQYF
D gene: TRBD1; clone size: NA; J gene: TRBJ1-2; V gene: TRBV18; CDR3 protein: CASSLGTDYYGYTF
D gene: TRBD1; clone size: NA; J gene: TRBJ1-5; V gene: TRBV30; CDR3 protein: CAWSTRGQQPQHF
D gene: NA; clone size: NA; J gene: TRBJ2-5; V gene: TRBV6-1; CDR3 protein: CASSELYRQQETQYF
D gene: NA; clone size: NA; J gene: TRBJ1-5; V gene: TRBV4-2; CDR3 protein: CASSQGADHQPQHF
D gene: NA; clone size: NA; J gene: TRBJ2-1; V gene: TRBV7-2; CDR3 protein: CASSWSGSYNEQFF
D gene: NA; clone size: NA; J gene: TRBJ2-7; V gene: TRBV10-1; CDR3 protein: CASSEPRGSYEQYF
D gene: TRBD2; clone size: NA; J gene: TRBJ2-2; V gene: TRBV6-1; CDR3 protein: CASSEVLLAGETGELFF
D gene: TRBD1; clone size: NA; J gene: TRBJ1-1; V gene: TRBV30; CDR3 protein: CAWSAQTGRGNTEAFF
D gene: TRBD2; clone size: once; J gene: TRBJ2-1; V gene: TRBV27; CDR3 protein: CASSLSVGGTRRNNEQFF
D gene: TRBD1; clone size: NA; J gene: TRBJ2-2; V gene: TRBV5-6; CDR3 protein: CASSWTGNTGELFF
D gene: NA; clone size: NA; J gene: TRBJ1-1; V gene: TRBV7-9; CDR3 protein: CASMDVPGTEAFF
D gene: TRBD2; clone size: NA; J gene: TRBJ2-3; V gene: TRBV7-3; CDR3 protein: CASSRAPLAGYRTDTQYF
D gene: TRBD1; clone size: NA; J gene: TRBJ1-4; V gene: TRBV30; CDR3 protein: CAWGPGTVNEKLFF
D gene: NA; clone size: NA; J gene: TRBJ1-5; V gene: TRBV27; CDR3 protein: CASSFQGNSNQPQHF
D gene: TRBD1; clone size: NA; J gene: TRBJ2-1; V gene: TRBV30; CDR3 protein: CAWTTWPSTGGYVNEQFF
D gene: NA; clone size: NA; J gene: TRBJ2-7; V gene: TRBV12-5; CDR3 protein: CASGLGQTGAYEQYF
D gene: TRBD1; clone size: NA; J gene: TRBJ1-4; V gene: TRBV7-9; CDR3 protein: CASSWELGQGLNEKLFF
D gene: NA; clone size: NA; J gene: TRBJ2-1; V gene: TRBV10-2; CDR3 protein: CASRELALDEQFF